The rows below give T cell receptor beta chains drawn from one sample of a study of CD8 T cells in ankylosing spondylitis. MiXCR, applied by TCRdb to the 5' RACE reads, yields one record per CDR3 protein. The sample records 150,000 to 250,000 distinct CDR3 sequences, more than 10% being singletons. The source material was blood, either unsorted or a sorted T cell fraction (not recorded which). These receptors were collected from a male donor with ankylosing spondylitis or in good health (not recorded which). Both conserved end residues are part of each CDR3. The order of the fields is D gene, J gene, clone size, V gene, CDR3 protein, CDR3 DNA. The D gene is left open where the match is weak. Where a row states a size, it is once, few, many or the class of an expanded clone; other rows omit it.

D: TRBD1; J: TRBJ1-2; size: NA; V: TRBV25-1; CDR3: CASSEYFGTGVGYTF; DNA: TGTGCCAGCAGTGAATATTTCGGGACAGGGGTTGGCTACACCTTC
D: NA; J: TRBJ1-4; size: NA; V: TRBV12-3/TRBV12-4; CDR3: CASSAGTTNEKLFF; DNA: TGTGCCAGCAGTGCGGGCACAACTAATGAAAAACTGTTTTTT
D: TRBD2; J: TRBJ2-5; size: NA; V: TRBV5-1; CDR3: CASSRGTSGVGETQYF; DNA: TGCGCCAGCAGCCGGGGGACGAGCGGGGTAGGAGAGACCCAGTACTTC
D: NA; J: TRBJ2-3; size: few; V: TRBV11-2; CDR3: CASSLGHRILTDTQYF; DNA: TGTGCCAGCAGCTTAGGGCACCGGATCCTCACAGATACGCAGTATTTT
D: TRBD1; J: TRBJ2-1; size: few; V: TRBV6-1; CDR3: CASSGTGVHNEQFF; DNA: TGTGCCAGCAGTGGAACAGGGGTTCACAATGAGCAGTTCTTC
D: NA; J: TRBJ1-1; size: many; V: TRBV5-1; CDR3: CASSLRFAGIEAFF; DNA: TGCGCCAGCAGCTTGAGATTCGCGGGGATTGAAGCTTTCTTT
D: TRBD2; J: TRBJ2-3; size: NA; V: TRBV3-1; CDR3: CASSQEGTSGRPRDTQYF; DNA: TGTGCCAGCAGCCAAGAGGGGACTAGCGGGAGGCCAAGGGATACGCAGTATTTT
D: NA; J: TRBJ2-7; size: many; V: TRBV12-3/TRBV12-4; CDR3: CASSSDESSYEQYF; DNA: TGTGCCAGCAGCTCCGACGAGAGCTCCTACGAGCAGTACTTC
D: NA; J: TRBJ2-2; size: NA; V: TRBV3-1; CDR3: CASSYTRDDANTGELFF; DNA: TGTGCCAGCAGCTACACCCGGGACGATGCGAACACCGGGGAGCTGTTTTTT
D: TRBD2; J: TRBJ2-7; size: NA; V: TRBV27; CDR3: CASSFGAGGQYEQYF; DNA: TGTGCCAGCAGTTTCGGAGCGGGGGGGCAGTACGAGCAGTACTTC
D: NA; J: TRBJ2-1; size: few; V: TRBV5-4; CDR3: CASSLSGEQFF; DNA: TGTGCCAGCAGCTTGTCGGGTGAGCAGTTCTTC
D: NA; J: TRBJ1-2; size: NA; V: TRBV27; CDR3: CASSFTQLDNYGYTF; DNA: TGTGCCAGCAGCTTTACTCAGCTCGATAACTATGGCTACACCTTC
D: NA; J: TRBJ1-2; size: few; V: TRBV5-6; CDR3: CASSLAPGANYGYTF; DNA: TGTGCCAGCAGCTTGGCCCCCGGAGCTAACTATGGCTACACCTTC
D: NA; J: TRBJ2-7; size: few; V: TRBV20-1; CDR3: CSAPDRTETYEQYF; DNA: TGCAGTGCCCCCGACCGGACAGAGACCTACGAGCAGTACTTC
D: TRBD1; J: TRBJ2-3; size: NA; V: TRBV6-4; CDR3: CASSDGTGGSDTQYF; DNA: TGTGCCAGCAGTGACGGGACAGGGGGCTCGGATACGCAGTATTTT
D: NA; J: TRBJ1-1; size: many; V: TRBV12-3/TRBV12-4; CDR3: CASSLFGRNTEAFF; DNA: TGTGCCAGCAGTTTGTTCGGTCGGAACACTGAAGCTTTCTTT